Listed here are 18 T cell receptor beta chains from one sample, sequenced in a study of OX40 agonist ivuxolimab in advanced cancers. TCRdb's copy holds only in-frame clones and misses some; the assay was immunoSEQ multiplex PCR. The data hold more than 10,000 clones, with about 73% observed a single time. The sample in question was CD4+ or CD8+ T cells sorted from blood, obtained in a trial of the OX40 agonist ivuxolimab. Every receptor here comes from an adult with an advanced solid tumor such as melanoma, head and neck, liver or kidney cancer.

The J gene is TRBJ2-5, the V gene TRBV19; TRBD2 matches 10 bases. The closer fit of TRBJ2-7 to the DNA end suggests the J call may be wrong. The CDR3 loop spans 14 amino acids. CDR1 and CDR2 from the germline V gene are LNHDA and SQIVND (reference sequence). The CDR3 DNA reads TGTGCCAGTAGTATGGCTAGCGGGAGTTACGAGCAGTACTTC. This translates into CASSMASGSYEQYF.

This clone has at least ten counts. CDR3 residues: CASSIPNRDDEQFF. The CDR3 bases are TGTGCCAGCAGTATCCCTAACAGGGATGATGAGCAGTTCTTC. This rearrangement joins TRBV2 to TRBJ2-1, with a weak D call TRBD1 (6 bases). V was clipped by 5 bases and J by 8 bases, with 16 bases between them. The length of the CDR3 is 14 residues. The germline gives CDR1 SNHLY, CDR2 FYNNEI. The whole variable domain, filled in from reference TRBV2 and TRBJ2-1, reads EPEVTQTPSHQVTQMGQEVILRCVPISNHLYFYWYRQILGQKVEFLVSFYNNEISEKSEIFDDQFSVERPDGSNFTLKIRSTKLEDSAMYFCASSIPNRDDEQFFGPGTRLTVL.

This clone rates as medium-sized. The chain couples TRBV6-1 to TRBJ1-5; D gene ambiguous. Germline-derived CDR1 and CDR2 are MNHNS and SASEGT. This CDR3 contains 13 residues. V lost 5 bases and J 7 bases, leaving 12 bases between the germline ends. Here the CDR3 reads CASSRSEEQPQHF. Here the CDR3 DNA reads TGTGCCAGCAGTCGTAGTGAGGAGCAGCCCCAGCATTTT.

This clone is labeled as medium-sized. The chain uses TRBV28 and TRBJ1-2; TRBD1 matches at 7 bases. With 3 bases clipped from V and 0 bases from J, the junction kept 4 bases outside the gene matches. The CDR3 covers 15 residues. Germline-derived CDR1 and CDR2 are MDHEN and SYDVKM. The CDR3 here is CASSLVQGSNYGYTF. As DNA, the CDR3 is TGTGCCAGCAGTTTGGTACAGGGGTCTAACTATGGCTACACCTTC.

The rearrangement links TRBV6-5 to TRBJ2-7; tentative D call: TRBD2 (5 bases). The CDR3 consists of 12 residues. The V end lost 6 bases, the J end lost 11 bases, and 17 bases lay between the germline ends. Germline CDR1 MNHEY, CDR2 SVGAGI. CDR3 in amino acids: CASRPGLEREYF. DNA for the CDR3: TGTGCCAGCAGGCCCGGACTTGAGAGGGAGTACTTC.

This clone has just one count. The chain carries TRBV6-1 and TRBJ2-2; no clear D gene. Germline CDR1 reads MNHNS; CDR2 reads SASEGT. V gave up 6 bases and J gave up 3 bases, with 8 bases separating them. CDR3 length equals 13 residues. CDR3 amino acids: CASSWMHTGELFF. In DNA form, the CDR3 reads TGTGCCAGCAGCTGGATGCACACCGGGGAGCTGTTTTTT.

Concerning this clone: This likely came from a read error, as a far larger clone is one base away. The J gene is TRBJ2-2, the V gene TRBV5-6, with D unresolved. Germline loops: CDR1 SGHDT, CDR2 YYEEEE. The germline V and J ends were trimmed by 0 bases and 6 bases, with 9 bases remaining between them. The CDR3 sequence is 14 residues long. CDR3 residues: CASSLGPMAGELFF. The CDR3 DNA reads as TGTGCCAGCAGCTTGGGACCTATGGCCGGGGAGCTGTTTTTT.

V usage is TRBV7-9 and J usage is TRBJ1-2, with D perhaps TRBD1 (6 bases). Deletions cut 5 bases from V and 5 bases from J, with 15 bases between. CDR1 and CDR2 from the germline V gene are SEHNR and FQNEAQ (reference sequence). The CDR3 extends over 14 amino acids. The CDR3 bases are TGTGCCAGCAGCAGTACAGGGTATGGTTATGGCTACACCTTC. It yields the protein CASSSTGYGYGYTF.

This clone was counted only a few times. The chain uses TRBV6-4 and TRBJ2-2; 7 bases line up with TRBD1. V dropped 4 bases and J dropped 3; count of bases not matched to a gene: 2. Germline CDR1 and CDR2: MRHNA and SNTAGT. CDR3 length equals 14 residues. The CDR3 here is CASSAGTDTGELFF. DNA of the CDR3: TGTGCCAGCAGTGCCGGGACAGACACCGGGGAGCTGTTTTTT.

The chain combines TRBV5-4 with TRBJ1-1, with D hard to call. CDR3 size: 15 residues. Trimming left V 0 bases short and J 6 bases short, with 15 bases between. CDR1 SGHNT and CDR2 YYREEE come from the germline V gene (reference sequence). The CDR3 region has the DNA TGTGCCAGCAGCTTGGGTGGCACCCTGGTCTCTGAAGCTTTCTTT. Its protein is CASSLGGTLVSEAFF.

The J gene is TRBJ2-1, the V gene TRBV5-6, with TRBD1 identical over 8 bases. Germline CDR1 SGHDT, CDR2 YYEEEE. The V segment lost 0 bases and the J segment 4 bases; nucleotides outside the gene matches: 3. This CDR3 contains 15 residues. The CDR3 region has the DNA TGTGCCAGCAGCTTGGAGGGACAGGCTTACAATGAGCAGTTCTTC. Its protein product is CASSLEGQAYNEQFF.

V and J are TRBV15 and TRBJ2-5; D perhaps matches TRBD2 (6 bases). V lost 5 bases, J lost 1 base, and 8 bases lay in between. CDR3 length equals 13 residues. Germline CDR1 and CDR2: LNHNV and YYDKDF (reference sequence). CDR3 region: CATSLTSQETQYF. The CDR3 DNA reads as TGTGCCACCAGCCTGACTAGCCAAGAGACCCAGTACTTC.

The chain links TRBV19 to TRBJ1-1; D is possibly TRBD1 (5 bases). V shed 7 bases and J shed 1 base, with 19 bases lying between them. The CDR3 loop spans 16 amino acids. CDR1 is LNHDA, CDR2 SQIVND, per germline (reference sequence). The CDR3 is CASNLVTGGRNTEAFF. The CDR3 DNA reads as TGTGCCAGTAATCTGGTGACGGGGGGACGGAACACTGAAGCTTTCTTT.

This sequence joins TRBV27 and TRBJ2-1, with D uncertain. Germline CDR1 MNHEY, CDR2 SMNVEV (reference sequence). The V end was cut by 3 bases, the J end by 3 bases, with 9 bases between. CDR3 length: 14 residues. The CDR3 sequence: CASSLVVGYNEQFF. CDR3 in DNA: TGTGCCAGCAGTTTGGTAGTAGGCTACAATGAGCAGTTCTTC.

V is TRBV13 and J is TRBJ1-2; 7 positions agree with TRBD1. The CDR3 extends over 15 amino acids. V lost 1 base, J lost 2 bases, and 4 bases stayed unmatched. Germline V CDR1 and CDR2: PRHDT, FYEKMQ (reference sequence). The CDR3 DNA follows: TGTGCCAGCAGCTTAGAGGGGGCGATAAACTATGGCTACACCTTC. This translates into CASSLEGAINYGYTF.

The CDR3 region is CASSFVGQISYEQYF. CDR3 bases: TGTGCCAGCAGCTTTGTTGGACAGATATCCTACGAGCAGTACTTC. The rearrangement joins TRBV12-1 to TRBJ2-7; the DNA was not compared with TRBD1, the D call given in the table. TRBV12-1 represents a pseudogene. The CDR3 runs to 15 residues.

The rearrangement uses TRBV9 and TRBJ2-7; D is perhaps TRBD2 (6 bases). There are 14 residues in the CDR3. V was pared by 0 bases and J by 2 bases, with 9 bases between. Germline lookup yields CDR1 SGDLS and CDR2 YYNGEE. The DNA for the CDR3 is TGTGCCAGCAGCGTAGGGGACTTAGCCTACGAGCAGTACTTC. This translates into CASSVGDLAYEQYF. Combining the CDR3 with reference TRBV9 and TRBJ2-7 gives the whole variable domain DSGVTQTPKHLITATGQRVTLRCSPRSGDLSVYWYQQSLDQGLQFLIQYYNGEERAKGNILERFSAQQFPDLHSELNLSSLELGDSALYFCASSVGDLAYEQYFGPGTRLTVT.

As for this clone: Other DNA variants within this sample encode the same CDR3. The chain is built from TRBV30 and TRBJ1-3; D is perhaps TRBD1 (5 bases). The CDR3 totals 12 residues. Germline lookup yields CDR1 GTSNPN and CDR2 SVGIG (reference sequence). Deletions cut 4 bases from V and 4 bases from J, with 8 bases between. CDR3 sequence reads: CAWKGTGNTIYF. CDR3 bases: TGTGCCTGGAAAGGGACCGGAAACACCATATATTTT.